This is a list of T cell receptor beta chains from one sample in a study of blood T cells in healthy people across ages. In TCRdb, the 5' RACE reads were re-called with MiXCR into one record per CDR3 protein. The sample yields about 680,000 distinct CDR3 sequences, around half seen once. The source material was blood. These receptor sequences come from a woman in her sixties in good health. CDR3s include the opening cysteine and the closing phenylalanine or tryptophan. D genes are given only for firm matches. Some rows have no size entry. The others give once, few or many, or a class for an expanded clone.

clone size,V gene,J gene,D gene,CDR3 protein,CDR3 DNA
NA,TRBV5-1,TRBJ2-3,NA,CASSPELRTQYF,TGCGCCAGCAGCCCTGAGCTCCGAACGCAGTATTTT
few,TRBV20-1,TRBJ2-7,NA,CSARDKQRYLSYEQYF,TGCAGTGCTAGAGACAAACAGCGGTACCTCTCCTACGAGCAGTACTTT
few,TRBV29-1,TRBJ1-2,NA,CSVERVHGYTF,TGCAGCGTTGAAAGGGTGCATGGCTACACCTTC
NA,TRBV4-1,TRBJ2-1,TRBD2,CASSQFLAGGPMGYNEQFF,TGCGCCAGCAGCCAATTTCTAGCGGGAGGGCCGATGGGGTACAATGAGCAGTTCTTC
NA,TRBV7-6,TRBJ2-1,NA,CASSFQEEGEQFF,TGTGCCAGCAGCTTTCAGGAGGAGGGTGAGCAGTTCTTC
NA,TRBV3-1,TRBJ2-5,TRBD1,CASSQERGGKTQYF,TGTGCCAGCAGCCAAGAAAGAGGGGGCAAGACCCAGTACTTC
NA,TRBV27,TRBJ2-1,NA,CASRLQGGRGPNEQFF,TGTGCCAGCAGATTACAGGGCGGACGAGGCCCAAATGAGCAGTTCTTC
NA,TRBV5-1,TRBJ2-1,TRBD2,CASKKVAGGGDEQFF,TGCGCCAGCAAAAAGGTAGCGGGAGGGGGTGATGAGCAGTTCTTC
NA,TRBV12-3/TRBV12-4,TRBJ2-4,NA,CASSLTRSGQYF,TGTGCCAGCAGTCTGACTAGGAGCGGGCAGTACTTC
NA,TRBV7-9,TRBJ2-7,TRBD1,CASSSGQGYYEQYF,TGTGCCAGCAGCTCCGGACAGGGATACTACGAGCAGTACTTC
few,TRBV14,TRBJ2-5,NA,CASSSSPGRGQETQYF,TGTGCCAGCAGCAGCTCCCCCGGTAGGGGGCAAGAGACCCAGTACTTC
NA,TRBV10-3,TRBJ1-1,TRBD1,CAIRRQGLNTEAFF,TGTGCCATCAGGCGACAGGGGTTGAACACTGAAGCTTTCTTT
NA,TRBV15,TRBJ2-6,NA,CATSRDWPSGSSGANVLTF,TGTGCCACCAGCAGAGATTGGCCCAGCGGAAGCTCTGGGGCCAACGTCCTGACTTTC
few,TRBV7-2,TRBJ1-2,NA,CASSADSSANYGYTF,TGTGCCAGCAGCGCAGACTCCTCGGCTAACTATGGCTACACCTTC
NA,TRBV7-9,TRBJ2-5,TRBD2,CACSFRTSGETQYF,TGTGCCTGCAGCTTCCGCACTAGCGGGGAGACCCAGTACTTC
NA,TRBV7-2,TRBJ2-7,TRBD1,CASSQGQGGLGEQYF,TGTGCCAGCAGCCAGGGACAGGGGGGGTTGGGTGAGCAGTACTTC
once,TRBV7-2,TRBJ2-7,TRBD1,CASSTDRGQDSEQYF,TGTGCCAGCAGCACCGACAGGGGGCAGGATAGCGAGCAGTACTTC
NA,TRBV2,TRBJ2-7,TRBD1,CASSRGQPTVYEQYF,TGTGCCAGCAGCCGGGGACAGCCTACCGTCTACGAGCAGTACTTC
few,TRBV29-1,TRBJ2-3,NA,CSVAPTAADTQYF,TGCAGCGTCGCCCCCACCGCGGCAGATACGCAGTATTTT
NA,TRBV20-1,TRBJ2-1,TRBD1,CSARALDRGGNEQFF,TGCAGTGCTAGAGCACTGGACAGGGGAGGAAATGAGCAGTTCTTC
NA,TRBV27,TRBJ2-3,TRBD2,CASSLSGRPPTDTQYF,TGTGCCAGCAGCCTTAGCGGGAGGCCCCCCACAGATACGCAGTATTTT
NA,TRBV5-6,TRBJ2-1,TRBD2,CASSYPGLAGSLRDEQFF,TGTGCCAGCAGCTACCCAGGACTAGCGGGATCCCTCCGTGATGAGCAGTTCTTC
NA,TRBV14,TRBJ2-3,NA,CASSQDTGAGTDTQYF,TGTGCCAGCAGCCAAGATACGGGGGCCGGCACAGATACGCAGTATTTT
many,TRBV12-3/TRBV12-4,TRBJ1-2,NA,CASSLGQNYGYTF,TGTGCCAGCAGTTTAGGACAGAACTATGGCTACACCTTC
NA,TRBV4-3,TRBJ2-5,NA,CASSQFGSETQYF,TGCGCCAGCAGCCAATTTGGATCGGAGACCCAGTACTTC
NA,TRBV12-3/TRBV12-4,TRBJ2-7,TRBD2,CASSLLGTNEQYF,TGTGCCAGCAGTTTACTCGGGACTAACGAGCAGTACTTC
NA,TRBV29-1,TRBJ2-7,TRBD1,CSVVLGQAIYEQYF,TGCAGCGTTGTCCTGGGACAGGCGATCTACGAGCAGTACTTC
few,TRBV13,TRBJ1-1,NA,CASSLKPANTEAFF,TGTGCCAGCAGCTTAAAGCCCGCGAACACTGAAGCTTTCTTT
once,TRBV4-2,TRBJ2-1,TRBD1,CASSTPDRALNEQFF,TGTGCCAGCAGCACCCCGGACAGGGCGTTGAATGAGCAGTTCTTC
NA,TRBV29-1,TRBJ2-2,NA,CSVGQGDTGELFF,TGCAGCGTTGGCCAGGGAGACACCGGGGAGCTGTTTTTT
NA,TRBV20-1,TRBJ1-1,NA,CSANTPRGNTEAFF,TGCAGTGCTAACACGCCCAGGGGGAACACTGAAGCTTTCTTT
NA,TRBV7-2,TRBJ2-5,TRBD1,CASSADRGGDQETQYF,TGTGCCAGCAGCGCGGACAGGGGAGGAGACCAAGAGACCCAGTACTTC
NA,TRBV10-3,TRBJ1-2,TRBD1,CAISESGTGLYGYTF,TGTGCCATCAGTGAGTCGGGGACAGGCTTGTATGGCTACACCTTC
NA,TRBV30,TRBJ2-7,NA,CAWNSGITYEQYF,TGTGCCTGGAATTCCGGGATTACCTACGAGCAGTACTTC
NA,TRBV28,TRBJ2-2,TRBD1,CASSTTGRAGELFF,TGTGCCAGCAGCACGACAGGGAGAGCCGGGGAGCTGTTTTTT
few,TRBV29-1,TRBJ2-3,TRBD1,CSVEGQGAHTQYF,TGCAGCGTTGAGGGACAGGGGGCCCATACGCAGTATTTT
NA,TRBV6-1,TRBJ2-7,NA,CASSEAPGLYEQYF,TGTGCCAGCAGTGAAGCGCCGGGCCTCTACGAGCAGTACTTC
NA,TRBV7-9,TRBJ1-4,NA,CASSSLPGLSGENEKLFF,TGTGCCAGCAGCTCCCTCCCGGGGTTGAGTGGGGAAAATGAAAAACTGTTTTTT
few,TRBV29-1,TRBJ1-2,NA,CTHYRPFYGYTF,TGCACCCATTACAGGCCCTTCTATGGCTACACCTTC
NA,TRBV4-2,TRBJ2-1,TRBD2,CASSQVVAGGAYNEQFF,TGTGCCAGCAGCCAAGTTGTAGCGGGAGGGGCCTACAATGAGCAGTTCTTC
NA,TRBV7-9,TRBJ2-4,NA,CASSSTDGISQYF,TGTGCCAGCAGCTCGACGGACGGGATTAGTCAGTACTTC
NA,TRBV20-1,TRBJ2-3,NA,CSAVLRGPDTQYF,TGCAGTGCTGTCCTCAGAGGCCCAGATACGCAGTATTTT
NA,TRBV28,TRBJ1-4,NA,CASSLSRFNEKLFF,TGTGCCAGCAGTTTAAGTCGGTTCAATGAAAAACTGTTTTTT
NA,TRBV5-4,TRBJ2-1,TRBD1,CASSSTGASYNEQFF,TGTGCCAGCAGCTCCACAGGGGCGTCCTACAATGAGCAGTTCTTC
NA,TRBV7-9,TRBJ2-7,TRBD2,CASSLALAGVLYEQCF,TGTGCCAGCAGCTTAGCTTTGGCGGGAGTCCTCTACGAGCAGTGCTTC
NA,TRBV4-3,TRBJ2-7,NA,CASSQGGKGPYEQYF,TGCGCCAGCAGCCAAGGGGGTAAGGGGCCCTACGAGCAGTACTTC
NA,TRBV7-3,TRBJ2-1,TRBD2,CASSSASGNEQFF,TGTGCCAGCAGCTCGGCTAGCGGGAATGAGCAGTTCTTC